This TCR beta chain originates from a study of low-dose radiotherapy and immunotherapy resistance in tumors. Across the study: Patients were treated with intravenous nivolumab at 240 mg every two weeks and were also dosed with ipilimumab at 1 mg/kg every six weeks. Patients received 300 mg of oral aspirin each day across four cycles, commencing on cycle 1 day 1.

This clonotype was observed many times. cDNA synthesis used a TRAV/TRBV-specific primer set for both chains. Over roughly 18 PCR cycles, TCRs were amplified from a constant-region primer and V-primer adapter. It was by in vitro transcription that isolated mRNA was amplified. TCRdb re-derived calls from the reads in MiXCR, one entry per CDR3 protein. The data hold some 60,000 distinct CDR3 sequences, with around 27% observed a single time. The sample's time point: before trial treatment. Low-dose radiotherapy, low-dose cyclophosphamide, aspirin, ipilimumab and nivolumab were all given to the donors. Germline V gene data show CDR1 as MDHEN and CDR2 as SYDVKM. Trimming cost V 5 bases and J 4 bases, with 14 bases left between them. The CDR3 spans 14 residues.

Sequencing used PBMCs, obtained before treatment. This receptor was identified in a male donor with rectosigmoid adenocarcinoma. The rearrangement joins TRBV28 to TRBJ1-2; perhaps TRBD1 as D (6 bases). CDR3 DNA sequence: TGTGCCAGCAGTCCGGGGACATCGGGCTATGGCTACACCTTC. Translated: CASSPGTSGYGYTF.